The 25 T cell receptor beta chains presented below share a single source sample, sequenced in a study of blood T cell repertoires in COVID-19. TCRdb's copy holds only in-frame clones and misses some; the assay was immunoSEQ multiplex PCR. In the table there are about 170,000 clones, under 90% of which are singletons. The sequencing sample was made of peripheral blood. Receptors originate from a woman of 80 years or more with acute or convalescent COVID-19.

The chain employs TRBV27 and TRBJ1-5; tentative D call: TRBD1 (5 bases). Trimming shortened V by 5 bases and J by 2 bases, and 13 bases separated the two germline ends. Germline V lookup: CDR1 MNHEY, CDR2 SMNVEV (reference sequence). This CDR3 has 15 residues. The CDR3 sequence is CASSKLGGGNQPQHF. The CDR3 nucleotides read TGTGCCAGCAGTAAACTTGGGGGGGGCAATCAGCCCCAGCATTTT.

The rearrangement joins TRBV2 to TRBJ2-7; tentative D call: TRBD2 (5 bases). V was clipped by 7 bases and J by 4 bases, with 8 bases between them. This CDR3 is 11 amino acids long. The V gene's germline CDR1 is SNHLY and CDR2 FYNNEI. CDR3 DNA: TGTGCCAGCACCGGGATATACGAGCAGTACTTC. This sequence encodes CASTGIYEQYF.

The rearrangement links TRBV7-9 to TRBJ1-2; D is ambiguous. Trimming removed 5 bases at V and 6 bases at J, with 22 bases between. The germline gives CDR1 SEHNR, CDR2 FQNEAQ (reference sequence). The CDR3 length is 16 residues. The CDR3 nucleotides are TGTGCCAGCAGCCTGGACGGCACTAGGATCGGAAATGGCTACACCTTC. This translates into CASSLDGTRIGNGYTF.

The J gene is TRBJ1-2, the V gene TRBV9; tentatively, D is TRBD1 (5 bases). V lost 1 base to trimming and J lost 8 bases, with 24 bases between them. The CDR3 extends over 17 amino acids. CDR1 and CDR2 from the germline V gene are SGDLS and YYNGEE. In DNA form, the CDR3 reads TGTGCCAGCAGCGTAAGTTTAAGAGGTGGAGGGGCGAGAGGCTACACCTTC. Translating it yields CASSVSLRGGGARGYTF.

CDR3 protein: CATNSNNQPQHF. CDR3 DNA: TGTGCCACAAACAGTAACAATCAGCCCCAGCATTTT. The chain joins TRBV10-3 to TRBJ1-5; D unresolved. V was clipped by 10 bases and J by 3 bases, with 10 bases between them. In germline, CDR1 is ENHRY, CDR2 SYGVKD. The CDR3 is 12 residues long.

The chain carries TRBV6-1 and TRBJ1-3; 8 positions match TRBD1. CDR3 length: 16 residues. J gave up 0 bases and V 1 base, and 2 bases lay outside the gene matches. CDR1 and CDR2 from the germline V gene are MNHNS and SASEGT. For the CDR3, the DNA is TGTGCCAGCAGTGAAGGACAGGGGTCCTCTGGAAACACCATATATTTT. This gives the protein CASSEGQGSSGNTIYF.

This clone came up many times. The junction shows a germline mismatch at one end, possibly a read error. The chain links TRBV7-7 to TRBJ2-7; TRBD2 agrees at 9 bases. From germline, CDR1 is SSHAT and CDR2 FNYEAQ (reference sequence). This CDR3 region has 15 residues. This CDR3 is CASSLGSGSSYEQYF. CDR3 bases: TGTGCTAGCAGCTTAGGTAGCGGGAGCTCCTACGAGCAGTACTTC. Looking up the rest from reference TRBV7-7 and TRBJ2-7 gives the full variable domain: GAGVSQSPRYKVTKRGQDVTLRCDPISSHATLYWYQQALGQGPEFLTYFNYEAQPDKSGLPSDRFSAERPEGSISTLTIQRTEQRDSAMYRCASSLGSGSSYEQYFGPGTRLTVT.

This clone turned up a few times. This sequence joins TRBV7-9 and TRBJ2-3; D is undetermined. V dropped 2 bases and J dropped 6 bases, with 12 bases sitting between them. The CDR3 has 14 residues. The V gene's germline CDR1 is SEHNR and CDR2 FQNEAQ (reference sequence). The CDR3 spells CASSLMASRDTQYF. The CDR3, as DNA: TGTGCCAGCAGCTTAATGGCTTCGCGGGATACGCAGTATTTT.

V gene TRBV19 combines with J gene TRBJ2-3; 10 nucleotides agree with TRBD2. The CDR3 has 16 residues. J was trimmed by 6 bases and V by 5 bases; bases with no gene match: 11. Germline V CDR1 and CDR2: LNHDA, SQIVND (reference sequence). The CDR3, as DNA: TGTGCCAGTAGTCCCCTGACTAGCGGGTCAGGGGATACGCAGTATTTT. It specifies CASSPLTSGSGDTQYF.

V is TRBV5-1 and J is TRBJ2-7, with TRBD1 matching 7 bases. This CDR3 comprises 14 residues. The V gene's germline CDR1 is SGHRS and CDR2 YFSETQ. The V gene end was trimmed by 3 bases and the J gene end by 7 bases; junction bases not matched to a gene: 10. CDR3 sequence: CASSWWTGSVEQYF. The CDR3, as DNA: TGCGCCAGCAGCTGGTGGACAGGTTCAGTGGAGCAGTACTTC.

This chain joins TRBV30 and TRBJ1-1, with D tentatively TRBD1 (6 bases). Germline V gene lookup returns CDR1 GTSNPN and CDR2 SVGIG (reference sequence). The V end was cut by 1 base, the J end by 0 bases, with 9 bases between. The CDR3 is made up of 14 amino acids. The CDR3 DNA reads TGTGCCTGGAGTGGGACAGATTTGAACACTGAAGCTTTCTTT. Translated: CAWSGTDLNTEAFF. Looking up the rest from reference TRBV30 and TRBJ1-1 gives the full variable domain: SQTIHQWPATLVQPVGSPLSLECTVEGTSNPNLYWYRQAAGRGLQLLFYSVGIGQISSEVPQNLSASRPQDRQFILSSKKLLLSDSGFYLCAWSGTDLNTEAFFGQGTRLTVV.

This clone has only a few counts. Written as DNA, the CDR3 is TGTGCCAGCACCTCCGGGACAGGGGAAAATCAGCCCCAGCATTTT. It is translated as CASTSGTGENQPQHF. V is TRBV6-5 and J is TRBJ1-5; TRBD1 aligns across 10 bases. V was clipped by 7 bases and J by 4 bases; unmatched bases: 7. Germline CDR1 MNHEY, CDR2 SVGAGI. CDR3 length equals 15 residues.

This clone was counted between two and nine times. The CDR3 DNA is TGCGCCAGCAGCTTGGCAGGGGGAGGTCAGCCCCAGCATTTT. Translation gives CASSLAGGGQPQHF. This sequence joins TRBV5-1 and TRBJ1-5, with 7 bases that match TRBD1. V lost 0 bases, J lost 6 bases, and 3 bases stayed unmatched. From germline, CDR1 is SGHRS and CDR2 YFSETQ. This CDR3 is built from 14 residues.

The chain has TRBV9 and TRBJ2-2; 7 bases match TRBD1. The germline gives CDR1 SGDLS, CDR2 YYNGEE. With V trimmed by 3 bases and J by 2 bases, 4 bases remained unmatched. This CDR3 contains 15 residues. The CDR3 is CASSARQGNTGELFF. CDR3 nucleotide sequence: TGTGCCAGCAGCGCCCGACAGGGTAACACCGGGGAGCTGTTTTTT.

The V call is TRBV6-5, the J call TRBJ1-1; TRBD1 might be the D (5 bases). Germline V gene data show CDR1 as MNHEY and CDR2 as SVGAGI. This CDR3 comprises 15 residues. V lost 10 bases, J lost 5 bases, and 23 bases lay in between. Here the CDR3 reads CATMVVEGVETEAFF. The CDR3 nucleotides are TGTGCCACCATGGTGGTGGAAGGGGTTGAAACTGAAGCTTTCTTT.

J is TRBJ2-1 and V is TRBV14; D might be TRBD2 (7 bases). Trimming shortened V by 0 bases and J by 15 bases, and 15 bases separated the two germline ends. The CDR3 is 13 amino acids. The germline V gene has CDR1 SGHDN and CDR2 FVKESK. The CDR3 bases are TGTGCCAGCAGCCAAGATGTGAAGGGGGGGGCGTTCTTC. Translation: CASSQDVKGGAFF.

The rearrangement links TRBV10-2 to TRBJ2-2; 8 bases match TRBD1. The junction had 2 bases not matched to a gene; V was cut back by 10 bases and J by 1 base. Germline CDR1 reads WSHSY; CDR2 reads SAAADI. The CDR3 has 13 amino acids. CDR3 region: CATGTGNTGELFF. DNA for the CDR3: TGCGCCACCGGGACAGGGAACACCGGGGAGCTGTTTTTT.

This rearrangement joins TRBV15 to TRBJ2-1, with 9 bases that match TRBD2. The germline CDR1 and CDR2 sequences are LNHNV and YYDKDF (reference sequence). This CDR3 is 15 amino acids long. Trimming cost V 3 bases and J 2 bases; bases outside gene matches: 2. Written as DNA, the CDR3 is TGTGCCACCAGCAGGATAGCGGGAGCCTACAATGAGCAGTTCTTC. Translated, it gives CATSRIAGAYNEQFF.

This clone was seen a few times. J is TRBJ2-7 and V is TRBV27; D is perhaps TRBD2 (6 bases). The CDR3 sequence is 14 residues long. V was pared by 6 bases and J by 9 bases, with 21 bases between. Per the germline V gene, CDR1 is MNHEY and CDR2 is SMNVEV (reference sequence). The CDR3 bases are TGTGCCAGCAGACCGGGACTGAGGGGCTCATTGCAGTACTTC. Translation gives CASRPGLRGSLQYF.

This clone was seen once. The sample contains more than one DNA sequence encoding this CDR3. The chain couples TRBV24-1 to TRBJ2-1; 10 positions match TRBD2. The CDR3 spans 15 residues. The V gene end was trimmed by 1 base and the J gene end by 6 bases; junction bases not matched to a gene: 2. CDR1 and CDR2 (germline): KGHDR, SFDVKD. The CDR3 DNA follows: TGTGCCACCAGTGATTTTCGGACTAGCGGCAATGAGCAGTTCTTC. Amino acids: CATSDFRTSGNEQFF.

The V call is TRBV10-2, the J call TRBJ1-1, with D maybe TRBD1 (5 bases). In germline, CDR1 is WSHSY, CDR2 SAAADI. Trimming took off 8 bases at V and 0 bases at J, with 10 bases between the two ends. This CDR3 is 13 amino acids long. CDR3 protein: CASARQLNTEAFF. In nucleotides, the CDR3 is TGCGCCAGCGCCCGACAGTTGAACACTGAAGCTTTCTTT.

V usage is TRBV3-1 (or the pseudogene TRBV3-2) and J usage is TRBJ2-7; 11 bases are a match to TRBD1. V lost 8 bases and J lost 1; bases outside the gene matches: 13. This CDR3 has 17 amino acids. Germline values: CDR1 LGHDT, CDR2 YNNKEL (reference sequence). The CDR3 is CASLGQGAFSSSYEQYF. CDR3 coding DNA: TGTGCCAGCCTTGGACAGGGGGCTTTTTCGTCGTCCTACGAGCAGTACTTC.

This clone has more than one count but fewer than ten. The chain couples TRBV4-2 to TRBJ1-5; 10 positions agree with TRBD1. The germline V gene encodes CDR1 LGHNA and CDR2 YNFKEQ. The CDR3 has 16 amino acids. With V trimmed by 4 bases and J by 3 bases, 6 bases remained unmatched. The CDR3 DNA reads TGTGCCAGCAGCCCGTTCGGGACAGGGGACAATCAGCCCCAGCATTTT. It codes for CASSPFGTGDNQPQHF.

V usage is TRBV2 and J usage is TRBJ1-5, with 8 bases that match TRBD1. This CDR3 region has 14 residues. With 4 bases clipped from V and 4 bases from J, the junction kept 3 bases outside the gene matches. CDR1 and CDR2 (germline): SNHLY, FYNNEI. The CDR3 here is CASSVDRGNQPQHF. Written as DNA, the CDR3 is TGTGCCAGCAGTGTCGACAGGGGTAATCAGCCCCAGCATTTT.

Written as DNA, the CDR3 is TGTGCCAGCCAAGGGGGGGTAGATAATGAAAAACTGTTTTTT. Translated, it gives CASQGGVDNEKLFF. The genes are TRBV6-6 and TRBJ1-4; weak D call: TRBD1 (6 bases). Deletions cut 8 bases from V and 4 bases from J, with 14 bases between. The CDR3 extends over 14 amino acids. Germline V gives CDR1 MNHNY, CDR2 SVGAGI (reference sequence).